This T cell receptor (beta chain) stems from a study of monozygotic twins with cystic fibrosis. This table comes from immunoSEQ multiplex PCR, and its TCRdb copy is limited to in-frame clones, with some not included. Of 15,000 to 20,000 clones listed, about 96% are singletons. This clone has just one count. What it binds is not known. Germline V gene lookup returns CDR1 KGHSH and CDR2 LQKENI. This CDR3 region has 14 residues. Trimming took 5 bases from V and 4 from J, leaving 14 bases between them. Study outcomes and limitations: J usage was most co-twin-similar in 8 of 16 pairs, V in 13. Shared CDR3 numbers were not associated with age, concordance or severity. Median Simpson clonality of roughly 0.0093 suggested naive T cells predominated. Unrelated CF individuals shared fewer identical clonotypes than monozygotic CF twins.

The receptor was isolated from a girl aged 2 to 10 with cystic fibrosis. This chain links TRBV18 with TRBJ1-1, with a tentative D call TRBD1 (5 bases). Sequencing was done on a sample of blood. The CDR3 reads CASSGRSGGTEAFF. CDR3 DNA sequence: TGTGCCAGCTCAGGACGGAGTGGGGGCACTGAAGCTTTCTTT.